This T cell receptor beta chain was captured in a study of cytomegalovirus exposure and HLA in healthy donors. 60 Vbeta and 13 Jbeta primers were used in PCR. Assay: immunoSEQ multiplex PCR; the TCRdb copy retains only in-frame clones and omits some. The sample holds fewer than 250,000 clones, about three quarters seen once. The study's findings and limits: Per a prior analysis, the majority of TCR beta V segments were productive roughly 90% or roughly 30% of the time.

Germline CDR1 LGHNT, CDR2 FRNRAP. The V segment lost 3 bases and the J segment 11 bases; nucleotides outside the gene matches: 7. This CDR3 has 13 residues. On this clone itself: No antigen is known for it.

This rearrangement joins TRBV12-5 to TRBJ2-1; 7 bases match TRBD1. The material sequenced was PBMCs. This clonotype was obtained from a male donor in good health and CMV-seronegative. CDR3 sequence (DNA): TGTGCTAGTGGTTTTGGTACAGGGGTCAAGCAGTTCTTC. Protein sequence: CASGFGTGVKQFF.